The T cell receptor beta chain under discussion was sequenced for a study of OX40 agonist ivuxolimab in advanced cancers. Study-level information: Under the entry rules, prior anti-PD-1, anti-PD-L1 or anti-CTLA-4 therapy was allowed, and roughly 43% had some. The study, taken as a whole, reports: There was clonal expansion of CD4+ and CD8+ blood T cells by week 6 at 0.1 to 3.0 mg/kg. Nonresponders included some who also had low normalized T-cell clonal expansion.

CDR1 and CDR2 (germline): SGHTA, FQGTGA. CDR3 length: 15 amino acids. V trimming: 5 bases; J trimming: 8 bases; junction bases outside the gene matches: 13. At baseline, cycle 4 day 1, and cycle 7 day 1, blood was sampled. Clones were read by immunoSEQ multiplex PCR, and TCRdb kept only the in-frame ones, dropping some. The sample has 150,000 to 180,000 clones, 94% seen once. This clone showed up just once. Its antigen is not identified. The TCR was taken from an adult with an advanced solid tumor such as melanoma, head and neck, liver or kidney cancer. The specimen comprised CD4+ or CD8+ T cells sorted from blood, sampled in a trial of the OX40 agonist ivuxolimab. V gene TRBV7-3 combines with J gene TRBJ1-2; 8 nucleotides match TRBD1. The CDR3 nucleotides are TGTGCCAGCAGCGCAGGACAGGGTATAGGGGACGGCTACACCTTC. Protein: CASSAGQGIGDGYTF. Variable domain in full (rest from reference TRBV7-3 and TRBJ1-2): GAGVSQTPSNKVTEKGKYVELRCDPISGHTALYWYRQSLGQGPEFLIYFQGTGAADDSGLPNDRFFAVRPEGSVSTLKIQRTERGDSAVYLCASSAGQGIGDGYTFGSGTRLTVV.